This TCR beta chain originates from a study of T cells of healthy individuals. TCRdb re-derived calls from the 5' RACE reads in MiXCR, one entry per CDR3 protein. The repertoire consists of about 41,000 distinct CDR3 sequences, with 4.5% occurring once and the leading ten covering less than 9.5%. Trimming stripped 4 bases from V and 3 bases from J, with 18 bases between. CDR1 and CDR2 (germline): SEHNR, FQNEAQ (reference sequence). The CDR3 is 16 residues long. The TCR originated in a human donor in good health. This chain links TRBV7-9 with TRBJ1-2, with D possibly matching TRBD1 (6 bases). The CDR3 sequence: CASSSPGGAPDYGYTF. CDR3 nucleotide sequence: TGTGCCAGCAGCTCCCCCGGGGGGGCGCCGGACTATGGCTACACCTTC.